The next 19 T cell receptor beta chains were all read from a single sample in a study of cytomegalovirus exposure and HLA in healthy donors (dated by TCRdb to the late 2010s). Library preparation employed the immunoSEQ multiplex PCR assay. The multiplex PCR relied on a mix of 60 forward primers for TCR Vbeta segments and 13 reverse primers for TCR Jbeta segments. Not all clones reach the TCRdb copy of this immuneACCESS table, which keeps in-frame sequences only. Checked studies attribute under half of the gap to unresolved V genes and leave the rest unexplained. The sample data list approximately 130,000 clones, and 60% to 85% of these were observed just once. The biggest ten clones account for about 3.5% of the sample. The sample comprised PBMCs. The receptors stem from a man aged 25 to 40 in good health and CMV-seronegative.

Turning to this clone: The same CDR3 arises from other DNA sequences in this sample as well. The V and J genes are TRBV27 and TRBJ2-7; the D gene is possibly TRBD1 (6 bases). The CDR3 has 14 residues. V shed 1 base and J shed 5 bases, with 12 bases lying between them. Germline V gene sequence: CDR1 MNHEY, CDR2 SMNVEV (reference sequence). The CDR3 coding sequence is TGTGCCAGCAGTTTATATGGGGGCGCGAACGAGCAGTACTTC. Residues: CASSLYGGANEQYF.

This clone was counted many times. The chain joins TRBV19 to TRBJ1-2; D gene uncertain. The CDR3 loop spans 14 amino acids. Trimming took 2 bases from V and 8 from J, leaving 15 bases between them. CDR1 and CDR2 (germline): LNHDA, SQIVND (reference sequence). CDR3 region: CASSIIRPTSGYTF. The CDR3 coding sequence is TGTGCCAGTAGTATAATCAGGCCAACCTCGGGCTACACCTTC.

The V call is TRBV6-5, the J call TRBJ2-7, with 10 positions matching TRBD1. The trim removed 6 bases at V and 6 bases at J, leaving 8 bases unmatched. CDR3 size: 14 residues. The germline gives CDR1 MNHEY, CDR2 SVGAGI. The CDR3 region is CASSRAGTGVEQYF. CDR3 DNA sequence: TGTGCCAGCAGCCGAGCCGGGACAGGGGTCGAGCAGTACTTC.

The chain is built from TRBV30 and TRBJ2-2; D is perhaps TRBD2 (5 bases). The CDR3 has 16 residues. V was trimmed by 3 bases and J by 2 bases, leaving 16 bases between them. Germline values: CDR1 GTSNPN, CDR2 SVGIG (reference sequence). DNA for the CDR3: TGTGCCTGGAGGCCGGGTCCTGGACTTAACACCGGGGAGCTGTTTTTT. This gives the protein CAWRPGPGLNTGELFF.

The CDR3 here is CASSAGQGDQETQYF. The CDR3 DNA sequence: TGTGCCAGCAGCGCGGGACAGGGCGATCAAGAGACCCAGTACTTC. The J gene is TRBJ2-5, the V gene TRBV5-4; 9 bases agree with TRBD1. CDR1 is SGHNT and CDR2 is YYREEE in the germline V gene (reference sequence). The CDR3 length is 15 residues. The V gene end was trimmed by 4 bases and the J gene end by 2 bases; junction bases not matched to a gene: 6.

V gene TRBV30 combines with J gene TRBJ2-1; 10 positions match TRBD2. V was pared by 0 bases and J by 4 bases, with 6 bases of the junction left unmatched. This CDR3 is 16 amino acids long. Germline assignment: CDR1 GTSNPN and CDR2 SVGIG (reference sequence). CDR3 sequence: CAWSVRRTSGYNEQFF. CDR3 nucleotide sequence: TGTGCCTGGAGTGTACGGAGGACTAGCGGTTACAATGAGCAGTTCTTC. The variable domain in full, with the rest retrieved from reference TRBV30 and TRBJ2-1, is SQTIHQWPATLVQPVGSPLSLECTVEGTSNPNLYWYRQAAGRGLQLLFYSVGIGQISSEVPQNLSASRPQDRQFILSSKKLLLSDSGFYLCAWSVRRTSGYNEQFFGPGTRLTVL.

V gene TRBV28 combines with J gene TRBJ1-5, with 8 bases aligning to TRBD1. V was pared by 2 bases and J by 1 base, with 7 bases of the junction left unmatched. The CDR3 contains 17 residues. Germline V gene sequence: CDR1 MDHEN, CDR2 SYDVKM. The CDR3 is CASSLIAGGSSNQPQHF. In DNA, the CDR3 is TGTGCCAGCAGTTTAATAGCAGGGGGCTCGAGCAATCAGCCCCAGCATTTT. Together with reference TRBV28 and TRBJ1-5, the CDR3 gives the full variable domain: DVKVTQSSRYLVKRTGEKVFLECVQDMDHENMFWYRQDPGLGLRLIYFSYDVKMKEKGDIPEGYSVSREKKERFSLILESASTNQTSMYLCASSLIAGGSSNQPQHFGDGTRLSIL.

The chain is built from TRBV4-1 and TRBJ2-7, with 9 bases identical to TRBD2. This CDR3 spans 17 amino acids. After removal of 4 bases from V and 5 bases from J, the junction contained 15 bases not matched to a gene. Germline CDR1 and CDR2: MGHRA and YSYEKL. The DNA for the CDR3 is TGCGCCAGCAGCCCCCTCGGGGGAATAGCGGGGGCCCACGAGCAGTACTTC. It specifies CASSPLGGIAGAHEQYF.

The rearrangement uses TRBV28 and TRBJ1-2; D might be TRBD1 (5 bases). Germline V gives CDR1 MDHEN, CDR2 SYDVKM. V shed 8 bases and J shed 3 bases, with 10 bases lying between them. This CDR3 has 12 residues. The CDR3 DNA is TGTGCCAGCGGGGGGATCTACTATGGCTACACCTTC. It translates to CASGGIYYGYTF.

The rearrangement joins TRBV11-2 to TRBJ2-7; D call uncertain. The CDR3 spans 15 residues. Germline V gene sequence: CDR1 SGHAT, CDR2 FQNNGV. V was pared by 3 bases and J by 2 bases, with 14 bases between. This CDR3 is CASSFGSSQAYEQYF. In DNA, the CDR3 is TGTGCCAGCAGCTTCGGTAGTAGTCAGGCCTACGAGCAGTACTTC. Full variable domain (remainder filled in from reference TRBV11-2 and TRBJ2-7): EAGVAQSPRYKIIEKRQSVAFWCNPISGHATLYWYQQILGQGPKLLIQFQNNGVVDDSQLPKDRFSAERLKGVDSTLKIQPAKLEDSAVYLCASSFGSSQAYEQYFGPGTRLTVT.

The chain has TRBV5-6 and TRBJ2-1, with D possibly being TRBD2 (7 bases). This CDR3 contains 13 residues. V gave up 5 bases and J gave up 6 bases, with 12 bases separating them. Germline loops: CDR1 SGHDT, CDR2 YYEEEE. CDR3 DNA sequence: TGTGCCAGCAGTGCGGGGGCCTCCAATGAGCAGTTCTTC. Amino acid sequence: CASSAGASNEQFF.

The chain is built from TRBV5-1 and TRBJ2-5; tentatively, D is TRBD1 (6 bases). The germline gives CDR1 SGHRS, CDR2 YFSETQ. V lost 3 bases to trimming and J lost 2 bases, with 20 bases between them. There are 17 residues in the CDR3. DNA for the CDR3: TGCGCCAGCAGCTCCACTGACAGGCCAATAGGACAAGAGACCCAGTACTTC. It specifies CASSSTDRPIGQETQYF.

J is TRBJ2-7 and V is TRBV27; 12 bases fit TRBD2. The CDR3 is 16 amino acids. Germline V gene lookup returns CDR1 MNHEY and CDR2 SMNVEV (reference sequence). V was pared by 6 bases and J by 4 bases, with 10 bases of the junction left unmatched. This chain's CDR3 is CASRIATSGSKYEQYF. The DNA for the CDR3 is TGTGCCAGCAGGATCGCGACTAGCGGGAGTAAATACGAGCAGTACTTC.

This clone was found once. The J gene is TRBJ1-2, the V gene TRBV7-6, with 9 bases that match TRBD1. The length of the CDR3 is 12 residues. In germline, CDR1 is SGHVS, CDR2 FNYEAQ. J lost 7 bases, V lost 5 bases, and 2 bases had no gene match. This CDR3 reads CASSGQGSGYTF. The CDR3 DNA is TGTGCCAGCAGCGGACAGGGGAGTGGCTACACCTTC. The full variable domain, in which reference TRBV7-6 and TRBJ1-2 provide the parts outside the CDR3, is GAGVSQSPRYKVTKRGQDVALRCDPISGHVSLYWYRQALGQGPEFLTYFNYEAQQDKSGLPNDRFSAERPEGSISTLTIQRTEQRDSAMYRCASSGQGSGYTFGSGTRLTVV.

The chain links TRBV7-9 to TRBJ1-6; no definite D call. CDR3 length: 15 amino acids. V lost 1 base and J lost 3, with 7 bases in between. Per the germline V gene, CDR1 is SEHNR and CDR2 is FQNEAQ (reference sequence). Written as DNA, the CDR3 is TGTGCCAGCAGCTTAGGGGCCGTCTATAATTCACCCCTCCACTTT. This gives the protein CASSLGAVYNSPLHF.

In this sample, this clone turned up once. The chain employs TRBV5-1 and TRBJ2-2; 11 nucleotides agree with TRBD2. The V segment lost 4 bases and the J segment 4 bases; nucleotides outside the gene matches: 9. The CDR3 loop spans 17 amino acids. CDR1 SGHRS and CDR2 YFSETQ come from the germline V gene. The CDR3: CASSVGTSGGLTGELFF. CDR3 bases: TGCGCCAGCAGCGTTGGGACTAGCGGAGGACTCACCGGGGAGCTGTTTTTT.

The rearrangement uses TRBV28 and TRBJ2-5, with 7 bases fitting TRBD1. V lost 6 bases to trimming and J lost 4 bases; unmatched junction nucleotides: 8. Germline loops: CDR1 MDHEN, CDR2 SYDVKM. CDR3 size: 14 residues. The CDR3 spells CASSPYRDRETQYF. CDR3 coding DNA: TGTGCCAGCAGCCCCTACCGGGACAGAGAGACCCAGTACTTC.

The chain links TRBV2 to TRBJ2-5, with a possible D match to TRBD1 (5 bases). The J call is uncertain, as TRBJ2-7 better fits the DNA end. CDR3 length: 14 residues. Germline assignment: CDR1 SNHLY and CDR2 FYNNEI. The CDR3 sequence: CASVSTEVSYEQYF. CDR3 in DNA: TGTGCCAGCGTTTCGACAGAGGTATCCTACGAGCAGTACTTC.

The J gene is TRBJ1-2, the V gene TRBV6-6; TRBD1 is a possible D gene (6 bases). V was shortened by 6 bases and J by 12 bases, with 23 bases between the two germline ends. The CDR3 runs 14 residues. Germline loops: CDR1 MNHNY, CDR2 SVGAGI (reference sequence). The CDR3 DNA reads as TGTGCCAGCAGAGACCCTTCGCGTCCACAGGGACACACCTTC. Its protein product is CASRDPSRPQGHTF.